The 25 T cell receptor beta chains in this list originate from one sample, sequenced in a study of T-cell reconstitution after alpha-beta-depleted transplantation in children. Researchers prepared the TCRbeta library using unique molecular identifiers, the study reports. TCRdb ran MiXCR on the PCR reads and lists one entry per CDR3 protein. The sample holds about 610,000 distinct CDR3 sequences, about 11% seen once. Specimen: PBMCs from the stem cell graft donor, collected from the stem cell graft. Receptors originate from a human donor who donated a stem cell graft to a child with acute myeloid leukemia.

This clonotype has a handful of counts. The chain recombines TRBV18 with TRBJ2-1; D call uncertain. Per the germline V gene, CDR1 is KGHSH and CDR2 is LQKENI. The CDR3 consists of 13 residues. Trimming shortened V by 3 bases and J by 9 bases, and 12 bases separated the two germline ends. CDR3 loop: CASSPEGWLEQFF. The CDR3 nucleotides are TGTGCCAGCTCACCCGAAGGTTGGCTTGAGCAGTTCTTC.

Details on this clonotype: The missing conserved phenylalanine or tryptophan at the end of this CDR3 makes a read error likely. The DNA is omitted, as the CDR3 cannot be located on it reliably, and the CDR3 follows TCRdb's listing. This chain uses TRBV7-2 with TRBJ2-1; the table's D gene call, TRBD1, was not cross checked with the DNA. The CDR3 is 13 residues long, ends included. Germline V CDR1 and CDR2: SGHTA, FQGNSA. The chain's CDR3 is CASSLAPLTTGNL.

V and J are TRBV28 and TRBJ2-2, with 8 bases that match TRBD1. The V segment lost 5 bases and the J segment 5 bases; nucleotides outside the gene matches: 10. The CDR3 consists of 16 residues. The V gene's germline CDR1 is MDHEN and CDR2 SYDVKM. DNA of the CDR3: TGTGCCAGCAGTCCCCGGACAGGGTTCGCGACCGGGGAGCTGTTTTTT. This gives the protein CASSPRTGFATGELFF.

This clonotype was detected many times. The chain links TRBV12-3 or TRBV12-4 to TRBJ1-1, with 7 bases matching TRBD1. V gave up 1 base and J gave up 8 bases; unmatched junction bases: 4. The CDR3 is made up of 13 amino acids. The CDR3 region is CASSLGPTGEAFF. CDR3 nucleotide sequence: TGTGCCAGCAGTTTAGGCCCGACAGGGGAAGCTTTCTTT.

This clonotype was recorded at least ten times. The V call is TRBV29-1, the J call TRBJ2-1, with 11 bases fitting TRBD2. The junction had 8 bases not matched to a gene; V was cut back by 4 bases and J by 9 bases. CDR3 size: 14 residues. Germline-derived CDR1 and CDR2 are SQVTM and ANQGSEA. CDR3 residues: CSVAGLAADGEQFF. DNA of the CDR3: TGCAGCGTTGCGGGACTAGCGGCCGATGGTGAGCAGTTCTTC.

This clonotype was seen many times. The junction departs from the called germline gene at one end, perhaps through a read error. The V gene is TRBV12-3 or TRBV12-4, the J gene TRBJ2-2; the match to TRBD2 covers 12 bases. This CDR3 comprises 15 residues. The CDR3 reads CASSLAGGPSGELFF. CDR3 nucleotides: TGTGCCAGCAGTCTAGCGGGAGGGCCCTCGGGGGAGCTGTTTTTT.

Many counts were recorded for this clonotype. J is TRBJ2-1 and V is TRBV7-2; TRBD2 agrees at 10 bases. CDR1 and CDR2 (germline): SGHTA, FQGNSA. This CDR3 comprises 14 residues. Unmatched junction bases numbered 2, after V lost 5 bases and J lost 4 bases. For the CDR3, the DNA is TGTGCCAGCAGCCCACTAGCGGGGTACAATGAGCAGTTCTTC. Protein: CASSPLAGYNEQFF. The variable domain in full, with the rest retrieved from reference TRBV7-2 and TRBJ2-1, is GAGVSQSPSNKVTEKGKDVELRCDPISGHTALYWYRQSLGQGLEFLIYFQGNSAPDKSGLPSDRFSAERTGGSVSTLTIQRTQQEDSAVYLCASSPLAGYNEQFFGPGTRLTVL.

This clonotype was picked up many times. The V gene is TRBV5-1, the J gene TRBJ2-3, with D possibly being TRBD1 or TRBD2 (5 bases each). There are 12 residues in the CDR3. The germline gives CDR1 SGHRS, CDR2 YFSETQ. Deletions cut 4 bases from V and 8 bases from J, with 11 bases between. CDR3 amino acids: CASSAVGATQYF. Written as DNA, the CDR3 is TGCGCCAGCAGCGCCGTCGGGGCTACGCAGTATTTT.

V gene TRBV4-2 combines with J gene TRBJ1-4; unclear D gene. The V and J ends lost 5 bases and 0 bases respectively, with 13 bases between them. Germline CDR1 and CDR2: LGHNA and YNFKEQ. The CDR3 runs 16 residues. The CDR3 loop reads CASSLLGTATNEKLFF. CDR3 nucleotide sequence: TGTGCCAGCAGCTTACTTGGCACCGCAACTAATGAAAAACTGTTTTTT.

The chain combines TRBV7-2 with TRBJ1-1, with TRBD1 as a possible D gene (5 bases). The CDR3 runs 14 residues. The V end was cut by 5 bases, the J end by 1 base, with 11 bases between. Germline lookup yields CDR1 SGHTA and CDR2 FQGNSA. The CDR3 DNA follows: TGTGCCAGCAGCCTGGGACCGCAGAACACTGAAGCTTTCTTT. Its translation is CASSLGPQNTEAFF.

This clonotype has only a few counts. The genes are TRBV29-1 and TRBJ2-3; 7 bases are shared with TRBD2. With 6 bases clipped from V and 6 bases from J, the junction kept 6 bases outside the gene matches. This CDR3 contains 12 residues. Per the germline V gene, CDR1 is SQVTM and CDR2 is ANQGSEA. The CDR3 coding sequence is TGCAGCGTAGAGGGAGCGGGGGATACGCAGTATTTT. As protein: CSVEGAGDTQYF.

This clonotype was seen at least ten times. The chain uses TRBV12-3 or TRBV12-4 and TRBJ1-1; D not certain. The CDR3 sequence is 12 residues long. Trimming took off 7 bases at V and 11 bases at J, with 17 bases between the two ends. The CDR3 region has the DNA TGTGCCAGCACCTTGGGCTTGCAGCGCGCTTTCTTT. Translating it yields CASTLGLQRAFF.

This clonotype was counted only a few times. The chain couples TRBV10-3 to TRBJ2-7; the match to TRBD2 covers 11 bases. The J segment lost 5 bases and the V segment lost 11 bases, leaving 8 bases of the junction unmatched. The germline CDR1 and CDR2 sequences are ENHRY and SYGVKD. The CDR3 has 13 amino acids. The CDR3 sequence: CAAAVAGGDEQYF. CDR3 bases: TGTGCCGCGGCGGTAGCGGGAGGGGACGAGCAGTACTTC.

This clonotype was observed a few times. The CDR3 DNA follows: TGTGCCAGCAGCCAGGAAGGACGGAGCTCCTACGAGCAGTACTTC. This codes for CASSQEGRSSYEQYF. The chain uses TRBV3-1 and TRBJ2-7; D is ambiguous. V gave up 3 bases and J gave up 0 bases, with 12 bases separating them. There are 15 residues in the CDR3. From germline, CDR1 is LGHDT and CDR2 YNNKEL (reference sequence).

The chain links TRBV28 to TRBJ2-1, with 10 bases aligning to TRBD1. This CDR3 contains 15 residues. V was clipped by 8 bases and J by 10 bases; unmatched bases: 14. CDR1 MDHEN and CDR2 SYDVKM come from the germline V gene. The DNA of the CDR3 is TGTGCCAGCGGTGCACCGGGACAGGGGAATTGGGAGCAGTTCTTC. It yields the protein CASGAPGQGNWEQFF.

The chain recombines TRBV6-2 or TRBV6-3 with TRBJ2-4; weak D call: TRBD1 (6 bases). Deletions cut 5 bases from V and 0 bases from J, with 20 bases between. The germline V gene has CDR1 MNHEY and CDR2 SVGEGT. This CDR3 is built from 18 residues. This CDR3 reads CASSRLRQDSIAKNIQYF. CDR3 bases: TGTGCCAGCAGTCGTCTTCGACAGGACTCCATAGCCAAAAACATTCAGTACTTC.

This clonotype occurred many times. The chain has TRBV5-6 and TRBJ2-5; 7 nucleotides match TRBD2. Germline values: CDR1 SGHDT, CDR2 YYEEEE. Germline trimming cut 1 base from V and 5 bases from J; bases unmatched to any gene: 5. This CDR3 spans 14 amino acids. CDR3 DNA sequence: TGTGCCAGCAGCTTGAGGCAGGGAGGGGAGACCCAGTACTTC. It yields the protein CASSLRQGGETQYF.

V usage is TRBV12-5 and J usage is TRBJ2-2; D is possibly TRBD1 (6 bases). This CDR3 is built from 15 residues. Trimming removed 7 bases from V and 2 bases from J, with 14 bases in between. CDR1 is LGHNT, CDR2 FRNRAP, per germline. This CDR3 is CASAPDRPNTGELFF. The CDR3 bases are TGTGCTAGTGCCCCCGACAGGCCAAACACCGGGGAGCTGTTTTTT.

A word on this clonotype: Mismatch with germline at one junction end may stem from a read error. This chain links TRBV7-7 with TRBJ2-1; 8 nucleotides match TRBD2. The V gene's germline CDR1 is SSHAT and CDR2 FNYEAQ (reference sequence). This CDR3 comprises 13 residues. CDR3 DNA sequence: TGTGCTAGCAGCTTAACTTTAGCGGGAGAGCAGTTCTTC. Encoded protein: CASSLTLAGEQFF. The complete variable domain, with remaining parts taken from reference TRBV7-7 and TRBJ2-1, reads GAGVSQSPRYKVTKRGQDVTLRCDPISSHATLYWYQQALGQGPEFLTYFNYEAQPDKSGLPSDRFSAERPEGSISTLTIQRTEQRDSAMYRCASSLTLAGEQFFGPGTRLTVL.

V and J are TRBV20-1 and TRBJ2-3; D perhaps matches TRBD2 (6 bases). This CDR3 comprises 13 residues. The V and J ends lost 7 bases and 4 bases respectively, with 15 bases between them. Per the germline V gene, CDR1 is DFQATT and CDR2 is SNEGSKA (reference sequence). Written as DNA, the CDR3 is TGCAGTGTCGGACCCCCTAGCGCAGATACGCAGTATTTT. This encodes CSVGPPSADTQYF.

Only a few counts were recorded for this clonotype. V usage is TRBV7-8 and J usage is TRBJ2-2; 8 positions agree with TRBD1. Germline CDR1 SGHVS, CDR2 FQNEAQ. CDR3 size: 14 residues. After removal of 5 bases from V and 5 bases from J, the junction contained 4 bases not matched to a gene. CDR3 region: CASSATGVTGELFF. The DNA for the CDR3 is TGTGCCAGCAGCGCGACAGGGGTTACCGGGGAGCTGTTTTTT. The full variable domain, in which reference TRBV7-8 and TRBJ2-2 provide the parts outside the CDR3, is GAGVSQSPRYKVAKRGQDVALRCDPISGHVSLFWYQQALGQGPEFLTYFQNEAQLDKSGLPSDRFFAERPEGSVSTLKIQRTQQEDSAVYLCASSATGVTGELFFGEGSRLTVL.

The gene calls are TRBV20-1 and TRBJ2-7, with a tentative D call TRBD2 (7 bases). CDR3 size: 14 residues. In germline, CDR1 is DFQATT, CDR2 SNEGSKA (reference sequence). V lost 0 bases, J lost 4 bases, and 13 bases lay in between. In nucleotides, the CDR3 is TGCAGTGCTAGAGATCTACAGGGAGGGTACGAGCAGTACTTC. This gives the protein CSARDLQGGYEQYF.

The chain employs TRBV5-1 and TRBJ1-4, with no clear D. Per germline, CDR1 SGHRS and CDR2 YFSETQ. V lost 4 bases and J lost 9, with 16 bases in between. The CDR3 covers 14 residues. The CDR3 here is CASSLDGAVKKLFF. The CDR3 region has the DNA TGCGCCAGCAGCCTGGACGGCGCCGTGAAAAAACTGTTTTTT.

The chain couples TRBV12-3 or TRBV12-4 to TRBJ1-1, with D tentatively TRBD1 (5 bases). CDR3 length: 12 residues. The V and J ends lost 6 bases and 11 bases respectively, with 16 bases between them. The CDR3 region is CASRPGGLGAFF. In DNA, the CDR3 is TGTGCCAGCAGGCCCGGGGGTCTGGGGGCTTTCTTT.

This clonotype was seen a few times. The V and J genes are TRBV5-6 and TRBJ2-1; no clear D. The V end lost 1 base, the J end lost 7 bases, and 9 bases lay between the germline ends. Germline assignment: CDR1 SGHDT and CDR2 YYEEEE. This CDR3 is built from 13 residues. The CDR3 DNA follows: TGTGCCAGCAGCTTGAACGGAAGGAATGAGCAGTTCTTC. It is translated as CASSLNGRNEQFF.